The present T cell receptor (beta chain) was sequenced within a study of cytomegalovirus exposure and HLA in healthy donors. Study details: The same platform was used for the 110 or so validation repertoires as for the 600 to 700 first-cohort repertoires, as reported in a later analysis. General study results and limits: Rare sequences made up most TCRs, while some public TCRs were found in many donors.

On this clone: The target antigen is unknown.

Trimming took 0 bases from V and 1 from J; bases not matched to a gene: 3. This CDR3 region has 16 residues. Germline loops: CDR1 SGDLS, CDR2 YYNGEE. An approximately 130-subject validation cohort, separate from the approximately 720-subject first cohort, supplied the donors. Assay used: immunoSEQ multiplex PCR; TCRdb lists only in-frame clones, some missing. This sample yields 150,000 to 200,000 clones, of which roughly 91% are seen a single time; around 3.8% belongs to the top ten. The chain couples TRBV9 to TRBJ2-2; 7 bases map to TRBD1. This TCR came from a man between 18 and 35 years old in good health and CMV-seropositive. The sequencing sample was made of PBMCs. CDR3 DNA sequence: TGTGCCAGCAGCGTAGTACAGGGGCAGAACACCGGGGAGCTGTTTTTT. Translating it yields CASSVVQGQNTGELFF.